This T cell receptor beta chain came from a study of blood T cell repertoires in COVID-19 (TCRdb year 2020). For context, the study as a whole: The collaborator samples originated in the United States, Italy and Spain and spanned the acute and convalescent phases of COVID-19. The material from the prospective study consisted of cDNA or gDNA derived from T cells, B-cell-depleted T cells, or PBMCs. Subjects who had been exposed to COVID-19, were actively infected with it, or had recovered from it provided the deeply sampled blood TCRbeta repertoires that made up the dataset. A freely available public database, intended as a resource for researchers studying the immune response to SARS-CoV-2, is where the repertoires were released. The samples were drawn from two sources: the first 160 participants of the ongoing ImmuneRACE study, and 1,000 to 1,500 subjects contributed by 6 global collaborators. Nearly every sample came with metadata listing a de-identified subject ID, COVID-19 status, age in years and sex. HLA class I and class II types, where available, came from metadata supplied by the sample provider rather than from assay-based typing.

As to this clone: Its antigen remains undetermined. Per-base qualities were not stored, and no clone one base away is much larger.

Each collaborating institution followed its own protocols to collect whole blood in K2EDTA tubes. For TCRbeta analysis, collaborators shipped samples as frozen whole blood, isolated PBMCs, or DNA extracted from either of those sample types. TCRbeta CDR3 regions were amplified from genomic DNA using the immunoSEQ Assay, a bias-controlled multiplex PCR. The study's own analysis went as follows. The number of nucleated cells in each sample was estimated from the amplification of reference gene primers within the assay. Sequence reads were collapsed and filtered to measure the absolute abundance of every unique TCRbeta CDR3 rearrangement. Productive Simpson clonality was computed per sample as the square root of Simpson's diversity index over productive rearrangements. The table was pulled from immuneACCESS by TCRdb, which kept in-frame rearrangements only. Such tables lose some clones; where checked, under half of the loss comes from unresolved V genes, and the rest has no known cause. V and J calls and clone size are as listed in that table; D and trimming were resolved from the DNA. This sample comprises some 70,000 clones, roughly 84% of them detected only once. The ten largest make up about 2.7% of the sample.

Here is what the overall study found, with its caveats: The quantity of clinical and demographic metadata differed by source and by participant and was supplied without curation.

Material: peripheral blood. The clonotype comes from a man between 65 and 85 years old with active or convalescent COVID-19.

The CDR3 protein sequence reads: CASSLRQGAIGQPQHF. The DNA sequence is as follows: TGTGCCAGCAGCTTAAGACAGGGGGCTATTGGTCAGCCCCAGCATTTT. This sequence uses TRBV7-8 and TRBJ1-5, and 10 junctional nucleotides match TRBD1. Spanning cysteine to phenylalanine, the CDR3 consists of 16 amino acids. Just the 48-base CDR3 DNA is kept, in frame starting at base 1. Ends trimmed: V by 2 bases, J by 6 bases; bases unmatched to a gene: 7. The germline V gene yields SGHVS for CDR1 and FQNEAQ for CDR2.